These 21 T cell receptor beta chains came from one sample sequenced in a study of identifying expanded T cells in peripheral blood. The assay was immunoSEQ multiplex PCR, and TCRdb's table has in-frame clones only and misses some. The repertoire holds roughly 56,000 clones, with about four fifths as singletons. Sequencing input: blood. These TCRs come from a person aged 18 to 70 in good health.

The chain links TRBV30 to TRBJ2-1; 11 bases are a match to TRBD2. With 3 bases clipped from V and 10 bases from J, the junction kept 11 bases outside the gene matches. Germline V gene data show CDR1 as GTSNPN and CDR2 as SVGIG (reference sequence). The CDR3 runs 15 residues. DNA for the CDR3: TGTGCCTGGAGCGAAGGACTAGCGGGCGCGAGAGAGCAGTTCTTC. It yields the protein CAWSEGLAGAREQFF.

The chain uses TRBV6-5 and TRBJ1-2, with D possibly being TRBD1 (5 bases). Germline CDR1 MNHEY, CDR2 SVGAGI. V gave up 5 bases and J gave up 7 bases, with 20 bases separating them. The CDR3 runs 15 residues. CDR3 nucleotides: TGTGCCAGCAGTCCAACGGGGGGGATAAGCGGTGGCTACACCTTC. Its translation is CASSPTGGISGGYTF.

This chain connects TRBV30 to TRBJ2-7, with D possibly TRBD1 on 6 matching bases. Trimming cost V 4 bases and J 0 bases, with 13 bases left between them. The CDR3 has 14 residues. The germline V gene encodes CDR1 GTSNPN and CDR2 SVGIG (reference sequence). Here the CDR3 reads CAWTLQGYSYEQYF. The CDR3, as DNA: TGTGCCTGGACGTTACAGGGCTACTCCTACGAGCAGTACTTC.

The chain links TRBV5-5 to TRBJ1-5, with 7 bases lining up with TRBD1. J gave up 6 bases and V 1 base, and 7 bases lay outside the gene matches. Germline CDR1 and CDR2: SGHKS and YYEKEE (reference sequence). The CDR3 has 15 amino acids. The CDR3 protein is CASSLTDRESQPQHF. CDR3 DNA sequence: TGTGCCAGCAGCTTGACCGACAGGGAGAGTCAGCCCCAGCATTTT.

CDR3: CASTGEGARAFF. The CDR3 DNA follows: TGTGCCAGCACCGGGGAGGGGGCTAGAGCTTTCTTT. The rearrangement links TRBV2 to TRBJ1-1; TRBD1 matches 7 bases. Germline V gives CDR1 SNHLY, CDR2 FYNNEI. The V segment lost 7 bases and the J segment 10 bases; nucleotides outside the gene matches: 9. The CDR3 consists of 12 residues.

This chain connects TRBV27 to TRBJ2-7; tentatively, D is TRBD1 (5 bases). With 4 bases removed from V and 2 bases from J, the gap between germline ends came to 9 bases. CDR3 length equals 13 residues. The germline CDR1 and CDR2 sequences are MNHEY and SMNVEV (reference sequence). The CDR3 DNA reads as TGTGCCAGCAGTTCTGGGGCTGCCTACGAGCAGTACTTC. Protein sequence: CASSSGAAYEQYF.

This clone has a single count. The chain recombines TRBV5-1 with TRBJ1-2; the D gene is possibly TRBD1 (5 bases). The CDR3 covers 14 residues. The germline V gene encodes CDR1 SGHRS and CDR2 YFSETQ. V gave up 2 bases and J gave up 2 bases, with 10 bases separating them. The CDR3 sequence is CASSFEAGNYGYTF. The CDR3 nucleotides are TGCGCCAGCAGCTTCGAGGCAGGGAACTATGGCTACACCTTC.

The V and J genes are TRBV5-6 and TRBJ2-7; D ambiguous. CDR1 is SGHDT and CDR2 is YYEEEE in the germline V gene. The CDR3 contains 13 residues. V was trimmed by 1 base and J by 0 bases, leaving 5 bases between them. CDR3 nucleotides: TGTGCCAGCAGCTTGTGGGCCTCCTACGAGCAGTACGTC. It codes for CASSLWASYEQYV.

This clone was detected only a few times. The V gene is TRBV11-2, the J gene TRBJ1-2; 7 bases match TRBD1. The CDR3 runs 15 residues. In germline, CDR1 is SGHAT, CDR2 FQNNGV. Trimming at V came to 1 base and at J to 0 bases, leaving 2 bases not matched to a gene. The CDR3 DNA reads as TGTGCCAGCAGCTTAGGGGACAGACCTAACTATGGCTACACCTTC. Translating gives CASSLGDRPNYGYTF. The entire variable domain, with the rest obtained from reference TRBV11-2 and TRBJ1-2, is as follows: EAGVAQSPRYKIIEKRQSVAFWCNPISGHATLYWYQQILGQGPKLLIQFQNNGVVDDSQLPKDRFSAERLKGVDSTLKIQPAKLEDSAVYLCASSLGDRPNYGYTFGSGTRLTVV.

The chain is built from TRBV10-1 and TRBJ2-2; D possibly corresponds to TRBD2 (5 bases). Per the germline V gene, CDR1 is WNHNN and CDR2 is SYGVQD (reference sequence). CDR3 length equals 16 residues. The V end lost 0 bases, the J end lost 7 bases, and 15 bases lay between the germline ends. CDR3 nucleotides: TGCGCCAGCAGTGAGTCTACGGGGTCGGTCCGCGGGGAGCTGTTTTTT. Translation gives CASSESTGSVRGELFF.

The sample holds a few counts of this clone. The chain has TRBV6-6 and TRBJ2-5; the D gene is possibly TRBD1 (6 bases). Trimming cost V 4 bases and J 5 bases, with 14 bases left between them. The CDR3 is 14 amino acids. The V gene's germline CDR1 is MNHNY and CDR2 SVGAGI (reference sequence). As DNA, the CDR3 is TGTGCCAGCAGTTCGAGTACAGGGTGGGAGACCCAGTACTTC. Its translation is CASSSSTGWETQYF.

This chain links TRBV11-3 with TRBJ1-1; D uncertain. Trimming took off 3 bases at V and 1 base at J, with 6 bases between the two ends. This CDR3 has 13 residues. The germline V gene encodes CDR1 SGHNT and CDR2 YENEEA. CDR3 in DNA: TGTGCCAGCAGCTTTATCCGGAACACTGAAGCTTTCTTT. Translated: CASSFIRNTEAFF.

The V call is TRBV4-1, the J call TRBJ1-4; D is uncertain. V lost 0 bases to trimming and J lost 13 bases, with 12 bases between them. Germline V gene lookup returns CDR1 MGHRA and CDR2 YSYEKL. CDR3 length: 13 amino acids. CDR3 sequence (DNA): TGCGCCAGCAGCCAAGATTTCGGGGTGTCACTGTTTTTT. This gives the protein CASSQDFGVSLFF.

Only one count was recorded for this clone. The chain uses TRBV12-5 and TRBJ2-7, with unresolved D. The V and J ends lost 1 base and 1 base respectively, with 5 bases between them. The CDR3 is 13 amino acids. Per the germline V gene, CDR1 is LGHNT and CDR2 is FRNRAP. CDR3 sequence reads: CASGLAPSYEQYF. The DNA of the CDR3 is TGTGCTAGTGGTTTGGCTCCTTCCTACGAGCAGTACTTC.

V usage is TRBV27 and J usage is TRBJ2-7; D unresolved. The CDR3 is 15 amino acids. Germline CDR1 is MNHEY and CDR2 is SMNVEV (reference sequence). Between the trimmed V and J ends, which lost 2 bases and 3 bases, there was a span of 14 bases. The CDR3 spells CASSLPVVPNYEQYV. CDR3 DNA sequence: TGTGCCAGCAGTTTACCGGTAGTCCCAAACTACGAGCAGTACGTC.

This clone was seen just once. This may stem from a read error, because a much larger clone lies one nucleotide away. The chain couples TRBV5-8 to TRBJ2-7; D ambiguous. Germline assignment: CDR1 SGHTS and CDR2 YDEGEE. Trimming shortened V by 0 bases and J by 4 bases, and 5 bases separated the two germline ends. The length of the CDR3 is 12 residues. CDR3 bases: TGTGCCAGCAGCTTGGGGGTATACGAGCAGTACTTC. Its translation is CASSLGVYEQYF.

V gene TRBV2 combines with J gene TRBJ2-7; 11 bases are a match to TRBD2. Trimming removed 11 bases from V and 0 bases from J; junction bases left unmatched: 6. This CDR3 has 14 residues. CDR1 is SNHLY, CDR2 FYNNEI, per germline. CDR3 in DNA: TGTGCCTCTTTGACTAGCGGGGTCTCCTACGAGCAGTACGTC. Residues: CASLTSGVSYEQYV.

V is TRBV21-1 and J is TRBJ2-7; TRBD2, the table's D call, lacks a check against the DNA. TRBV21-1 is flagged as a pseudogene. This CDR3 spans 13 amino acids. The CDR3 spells CASSEYSPLEQYV. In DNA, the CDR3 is TGTGCCAGCAGCGAGTATAGCCCCTTAGAGCAGTACGTC.

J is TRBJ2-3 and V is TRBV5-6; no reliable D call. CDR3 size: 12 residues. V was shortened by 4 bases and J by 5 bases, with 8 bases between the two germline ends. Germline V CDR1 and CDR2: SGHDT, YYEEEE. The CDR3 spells CASSPRRDTQYF. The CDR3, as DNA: TGTGCCAGCAGCCCGCGACGAGATACGCAGTATTTT.

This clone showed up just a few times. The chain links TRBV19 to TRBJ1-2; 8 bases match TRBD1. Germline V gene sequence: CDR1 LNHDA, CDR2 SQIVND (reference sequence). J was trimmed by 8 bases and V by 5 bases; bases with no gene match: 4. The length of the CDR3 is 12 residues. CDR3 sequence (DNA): TGTGCCAGTAGTGGACAGGGCGGGGGCTACACCTTC. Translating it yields CASSGQGGGYTF.

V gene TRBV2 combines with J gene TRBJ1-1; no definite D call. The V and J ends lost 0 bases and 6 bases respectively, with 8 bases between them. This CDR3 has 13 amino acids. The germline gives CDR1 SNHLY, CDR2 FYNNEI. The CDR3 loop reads CASSEALLAEAFF. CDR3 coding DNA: TGTGCCAGCAGTGAAGCGCTACTAGCTGAAGCTTTCTTT.